The rows below give T cell receptor beta chains drawn from one sample of a study of neoadjuvant anti-PD-1 for oral cavity cancer. TCRdb keeps only in-frame clones here, not all; method: immunoSEQ multiplex PCR. This table holds about 14,000 clones, 70% to 75% found once. The sample consisted of PBMCs, taken after nivolumab (anti-PD-1) treatment. The receptor source for this set is a person aged 40 to 85 with oral cavity squamous cell carcinoma. CDR3s include the opening cysteine and the closing phenylalanine or tryptophan. Fields, in order: CDR3 protein, CDR3 DNA, clone size, D gene, V gene, J gene. D genes are given only for firm matches. Clone sizes are given selectively: once, few, many, or a class where the clone is expanded.

cdr3_aa: CASSSLAGITDTQYF; cdr3_nt: TGCGCCAGCAGCTCACTAGCGGGGATAACAGATACGCAGTATTTT; clone_size: once; d_call: TRBD2; v_call: TRBV5-1; j_call: TRBJ2-3
cdr3_aa: CASSVDGGRDTQYF; cdr3_nt: TGTGCCAGCAGCGTAGACGGGGGGCGGGATACGCAGTATTTT; clone_size: -; d_call: -; v_call: TRBV9; j_call: TRBJ2-3
cdr3_aa: CASSYPGPQYYEQYF; cdr3_nt: TGTGCCAGCAGTTACCCGGGACCGCAGTACTACGAGCAGTACTTC; clone_size: -; d_call: -; v_call: TRBV6-7; j_call: TRBJ2-7
cdr3_aa: CASRLAGQVLRYNEQFF; cdr3_nt: TGTGCCAGCAGACTAGCGGGGCAGGTCCTCCGCTACAATGAGCAGTTCTTC; clone_size: -; d_call: TRBD2; v_call: TRBV2; j_call: TRBJ2-1
cdr3_aa: CASRTTGQENTEAFF; cdr3_nt: TGTGCCAGCAGAACCACAGGACAGGAGAACACTGAAGCTTTCTTT; clone_size: once; d_call: TRBD1; v_call: TRBV6-5; j_call: TRBJ1-1
cdr3_aa: CASSGLRGRDTEAFF; cdr3_nt: TGTGCCAGCAGCGGACTCAGGGGGAGAGACACTGAAGCTTTCTTT; clone_size: -; d_call: TRBD1; v_call: TRBV9; j_call: TRBJ1-1
cdr3_aa: CASSTPEASGYNEQFF; cdr3_nt: TGTGCCAGCAGCACCCCGGAGGCTAGCGGATACAATGAGCAGTTCTTC; clone_size: -; d_call: TRBD2; v_call: TRBV28; j_call: TRBJ2-1
cdr3_aa: CASSLDGLAGLGGTQYF; cdr3_nt: TGTGCCAGCAGCTTAGACGGACTAGCGGGATTGGGGGGAACCCAGTACTTC; clone_size: -; d_call: TRBD2; v_call: TRBV11-2; j_call: TRBJ2-5
cdr3_aa: CASSVGGGRDLTDTQYF; cdr3_nt: TGTGCCAGCAGCGTAGGGGGCGGGAGGGACTTGACAGATACGCAGTATTTT; clone_size: -; d_call: TRBD2; v_call: TRBV9; j_call: TRBJ2-3
cdr3_aa: CASSEFRQGGYTF; cdr3_nt: TGTGCCAGCAGTGAATTCCGACAAGGCGGCTACACCTTC; clone_size: -; d_call: -; v_call: TRBV25-1; j_call: TRBJ1-2
cdr3_aa: CASSPGTTGANVLTF; cdr3_nt: TGTGCCAGCTCACCCGGGACAACTGGGGCCAACGTCCTGACTTTC; clone_size: -; d_call: -; v_call: TRBV18; j_call: TRBJ2-6
cdr3_aa: CASSSSGLAGAGDTGELFF; cdr3_nt: TGTGCCAGCAGCTCCTCGGGACTAGCGGGAGCAGGGGACACCGGGGAGCTGTTTTTT; clone_size: -; d_call: TRBD2; v_call: TRBV7-3; j_call: TRBJ2-2
cdr3_aa: CSVGVGGPGYGYTF; cdr3_nt: TGCAGCGTTGGAGTCGGGGGACCAGGCTATGGCTACACCTTC; clone_size: -; d_call: -; v_call: TRBV29-1; j_call: TRBJ1-2
cdr3_aa: CASSVGGGLSEKLFF; cdr3_nt: TGTGCCAGCAGCGTAGGTGGGGGGCTAAGTGAAAAACTGTTTTTT; clone_size: few; d_call: -; v_call: TRBV9; j_call: TRBJ1-4
cdr3_aa: CASTGVKSNTQYF; cdr3_nt: TGTGCCAGCACGGGGGTTAAGAGCAATACGCAGTATTTT; clone_size: -; d_call: -; v_call: TRBV14; j_call: TRBJ2-3
cdr3_aa: CASSFVAGGPSGEQYF; cdr3_nt: TGTGCCAGCAGCTTTGTGGCGGGAGGGCCCTCGGGCGAGCAGTACTTC; clone_size: -; d_call: TRBD2; v_call: TRBV11-2; j_call: TRBJ2-7
cdr3_aa: CASSWTVANYGYTF; cdr3_nt: TGCGCCAGCAGCTGGACCGTCGCTAACTATGGCTACACCTTC; clone_size: -; d_call: -; v_call: TRBV5-1; j_call: TRBJ1-2
cdr3_aa: CASSISGEAYEQYF; cdr3_nt: TGTGCCAGTAGTATATCAGGGGAGGCCTACGAGCAGTACTTC; clone_size: -; d_call: -; v_call: TRBV19; j_call: TRBJ2-7
cdr3_aa: CAWGQGPYEQYF; cdr3_nt: TGTGCCTGGGGACAGGGACCCTACGAGCAGTACTTC; clone_size: few; d_call: TRBD1; v_call: TRBV30; j_call: TRBJ2-7
cdr3_aa: CASRGTVMNYGYTF; cdr3_nt: TGTGCCAGCAGAGGGACAGTGATGAACTATGGCTACACCTTC; clone_size: -; d_call: TRBD1; v_call: TRBV2; j_call: TRBJ1-2
cdr3_aa: CASSQDRDRPSTDTQYF; cdr3_nt: TGTGCCAGCAGCCAAGACCGGGACCGACCTAGCACAGATACGCAGTATTTT; clone_size: few; d_call: -; v_call: TRBV14; j_call: TRBJ2-3
cdr3_aa: CSVSGSGNTIYF; cdr3_nt: TGCAGCGTTTCAGGGTCTGGAAACACCATATATTTT; clone_size: few; d_call: -; v_call: TRBV29-1; j_call: TRBJ1-3
cdr3_aa: CAIAGPSDTQYF; cdr3_nt: TGTGCCATCGCGGGGCCGTCAGATACGCAGTATTTT; clone_size: -; d_call: -; v_call: TRBV10-3; j_call: TRBJ2-3
cdr3_aa: CASRGTYWDEQYF; cdr3_nt: TGTGCCAGCCGTGGGACGTACTGGGACGAGCAGTACTTC; clone_size: -; d_call: -; v_call: TRBV6-5; j_call: TRBJ2-7
cdr3_aa: CASTSGANVLTF; cdr3_nt: TGTGCCTCTACCTCTGGGGCCAACGTCCTGACTTTC; clone_size: -; d_call: -; v_call: TRBV30; j_call: TRBJ2-6
cdr3_aa: CASSLWGSYEQYF; cdr3_nt: TGTGCCAGCAGCTTATGGGGTTCCTACGAGCAGTACTTC; clone_size: few; d_call: -; v_call: TRBV7-9; j_call: TRBJ2-7
cdr3_aa: CASSLDAGDYGYTF; cdr3_nt: TGTGCCAGCAGCTTAGATGCCGGGGACTATGGCTACACCTTC; clone_size: -; d_call: -; v_call: TRBV11-2; j_call: TRBJ1-2
cdr3_aa: CASKGQGSYEQYF; cdr3_nt: TGTGCCAGCAAGGGACAGGGATCCTACGAGCAGTACTTC; clone_size: few; d_call: TRBD1; v_call: TRBV28; j_call: TRBJ2-7
cdr3_aa: CASRRGGGGNEQFF; cdr3_nt: TGTGCCAGCCGACGGGGGGGAGGAGGCAATGAGCAGTTCTTC; clone_size: -; d_call: TRBD2; v_call: TRBV6-5; j_call: TRBJ2-1
cdr3_aa: CASERDGPNQPQHF; cdr3_nt: TGTGCCAGCGAGAGGGACGGCCCCAATCAGCCCCAGCATTTT; clone_size: -; d_call: -; v_call: TRBV28; j_call: TRBJ1-5
cdr3_aa: CASSSLAGGADTQYF; cdr3_nt: TGCGCCAGCAGCTCCCTAGCGGGAGGAGCAGATACGCAGTATTTT; clone_size: -; d_call: TRBD2; v_call: TRBV5-1; j_call: TRBJ2-3
cdr3_aa: CAWSDTSNQPQHF; cdr3_nt: TGTGCCTGGAGTGACACGAGCAATCAGCCCCAGCATTTT; clone_size: -; d_call: -; v_call: TRBV30; j_call: TRBJ1-5
cdr3_aa: CAIRETGMSYEQYF; cdr3_nt: TGTGCCATCAGAGAGACAGGGATGTCCTACGAGCAGTACTTC; clone_size: -; d_call: TRBD1; v_call: TRBV10-3; j_call: TRBJ2-7
cdr3_aa: CASSLEGGDTGELFF; cdr3_nt: TGCGCCAGCAGCTTGGAAGGGGGCGACACCGGGGAGCTGTTTTTT; clone_size: -; d_call: TRBD1; v_call: TRBV5-1; j_call: TRBJ2-2
cdr3_aa: CASSYSIHYNEQFF; cdr3_nt: TGTGCCAGCAGTTACTCGATACACTACAATGAGCAGTTCTTC; clone_size: -; d_call: -; v_call: TRBV6-5; j_call: TRBJ2-1
cdr3_aa: CASSLVGARTEAFF; cdr3_nt: TGCGCCAGCAGCTTGGTAGGGGCGCGGACTGAAGCTTTCTTT; clone_size: -; d_call: -; v_call: TRBV5-1; j_call: TRBJ1-1
cdr3_aa: CAGLDSLNYGYTF; cdr3_nt: TGTGCCGGATTGGACAGTCTCAACTATGGCTACACCTTC; clone_size: -; d_call: -; v_call: TRBV6-6; j_call: TRBJ1-2
cdr3_aa: CASNWGDEQFF; cdr3_nt: TGTGCCAGCAACTGGGGAGATGAGCAGTTCTTC; clone_size: few; d_call: -; v_call: TRBV6-5; j_call: TRBJ2-1
cdr3_aa: CAWSDQGFSYEQYF; cdr3_nt: TGTGCCTGGAGCGATCAGGGCTTCTCCTACGAGCAGTACTTC; clone_size: -; d_call: -; v_call: TRBV30; j_call: TRBJ2-7
cdr3_aa: CASSQNPGETLAKNIQYF; cdr3_nt: TGCGCCAGCAGCCAAAATCCCGGCGAAACACTAGCCAAAAACATTCAGTACTTC; clone_size: -; d_call: -; v_call: TRBV4-1; j_call: TRBJ2-4
cdr3_aa: CASSLSGGGGNTEAFF; cdr3_nt: TGTGCCAGCAGCTTATCTGGGGGGGGCGGAAACACTGAAGCTTTCTTT; clone_size: -; d_call: -; v_call: TRBV7-6; j_call: TRBJ1-1
cdr3_aa: CASSLGPSYANTGELFF; cdr3_nt: TGTGCCAGCAGCTTAGGGCCTAGCTACGCGAACACCGGGGAGCTGTTTTTT; clone_size: few; d_call: -; v_call: TRBV11-2; j_call: TRBJ2-2
cdr3_aa: CASTERADTQYF; cdr3_nt: TGTGCCAGCACCGAAAGGGCAGATACGCAGTATTTT; clone_size: -; d_call: -; v_call: TRBV2; j_call: TRBJ2-3
cdr3_aa: CASSQEGAYNEQFF; cdr3_nt: TGTGCCAGCAGCCAAGAAGGGGCCTACAATGAGCAGTTCTTC; clone_size: few; d_call: -; v_call: TRBV4-2; j_call: TRBJ2-1
cdr3_aa: CASSGLAGKNIQYF; cdr3_nt: TGTGCCAGCAGTGGCCTAGCGGGAAAAAACATTCAGTACTTC; clone_size: -; d_call: TRBD2; v_call: TRBV2; j_call: TRBJ2-4
cdr3_aa: CASSGGQPSGNTIYF; cdr3_nt: TGTGCCAGCAGCGGAGGACAGCCCTCTGGAAACACCATATATTTT; clone_size: -; d_call: -; v_call: TRBV11-1; j_call: TRBJ1-3
cdr3_aa: CASSEGQLNTGELFF; cdr3_nt: TGTGCCAGCAGTGAGGGACAGTTGAACACCGGGGAGCTGTTTTTT; clone_size: few; d_call: TRBD1; v_call: TRBV2; j_call: TRBJ2-2
cdr3_aa: CASSYKREGEETQYF; cdr3_nt: TGTGCCAGCAGTTATAAGCGGGAGGGTGAAGAGACCCAGTACTTC; clone_size: -; d_call: TRBD2; v_call: TRBV6-9; j_call: TRBJ2-5
cdr3_aa: CASSPIGGGGTGELFF; cdr3_nt: TGTGCCAGCAGCCCCATTGGGGGGGGAGGAACCGGGGAGCTGTTTTTT; clone_size: few; d_call: TRBD2; v_call: TRBV7-8; j_call: TRBJ2-2
cdr3_aa: CASSSGLAGVEQYF; cdr3_nt: TGTGCCAGCAGCTCCGGACTAGCGGGAGTTGAGCAGTACTTC; clone_size: -; d_call: TRBD2; v_call: TRBV7-3; j_call: TRBJ2-7
cdr3_aa: CASSLSPYEQYF; cdr3_nt: TGTGCCAGCAGCTTATCCCCCTACGAGCAGTACTTC; clone_size: -; d_call: -; v_call: TRBV11-1; j_call: TRBJ2-7
cdr3_aa: CASRQAVSYEQYF; cdr3_nt: TGTGCCAGTAGGCAAGCTGTATCCTACGAGCAGTACTTC; clone_size: -; d_call: -; v_call: TRBV19; j_call: TRBJ2-7
cdr3_aa: CASSWEGLGTGELFF; cdr3_nt: TGTGCCAGCAGCTGGGAGGGCTTGGGCACCGGGGAGCTGTTTTTT; clone_size: -; d_call: TRBD2; v_call: TRBV11-2; j_call: TRBJ2-2
cdr3_aa: CASSFGGGSNQPQHF; cdr3_nt: TGTGCCAGCAGTTTCGGCGGTGGTAGCAATCAGCCCCAGCATTTT; clone_size: -; d_call: -; v_call: TRBV27; j_call: TRBJ1-5
cdr3_aa: CASVGQNSNQPQHF; cdr3_nt: TGTGCCAGCGTGGGACAGAATAGCAATCAGCCCCAGCATTTT; clone_size: -; d_call: TRBD1; v_call: TRBV6-1; j_call: TRBJ1-5
cdr3_aa: CASSVAARAGGNTGELFF; cdr3_nt: TGTGCCAGCAGCGTAGCGGCAAGAGCGGGAGGGAACACCGGGGAGCTGTTTTTT; clone_size: -; d_call: TRBD2; v_call: TRBV9; j_call: TRBJ2-2
cdr3_aa: CASSLGLALETQYF; cdr3_nt: TGCGCCAGCAGCTTGGGACTAGCTCTTGAGACCCAGTACTTC; clone_size: few; d_call: TRBD2; v_call: TRBV5-1; j_call: TRBJ2-5
cdr3_aa: CSASTKNEQFF; cdr3_nt: TGCAGTGCTTCTACGAAGAATGAGCAGTTCTTC; clone_size: -; d_call: -; v_call: TRBV20-1; j_call: TRBJ2-1